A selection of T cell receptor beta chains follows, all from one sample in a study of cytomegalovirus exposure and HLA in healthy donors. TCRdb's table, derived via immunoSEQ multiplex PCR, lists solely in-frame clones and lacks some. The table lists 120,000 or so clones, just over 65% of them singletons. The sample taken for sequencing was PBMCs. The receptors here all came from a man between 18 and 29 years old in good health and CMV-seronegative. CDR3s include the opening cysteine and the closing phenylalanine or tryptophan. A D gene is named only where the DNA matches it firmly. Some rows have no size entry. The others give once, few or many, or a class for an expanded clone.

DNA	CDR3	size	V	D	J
TGTGCCAGCAGCCAACTGGGACAGGGTAGTTTCACTGAAGCTTTCTTT	CASSQLGQGSFTEAFF	.	TRBV14	TRBD1	TRBJ1-1
TGCGCCAGCAGCTGGGGAAGACTAGCGGGAGTGAATGAGCAGTTCTTC	CASSWGRLAGVNEQFF	few	TRBV5-1	TRBD2	TRBJ2-1
TGTGCCAGCAGCCTCTACAGGGGAGGAAATGAAAAACTGTTTTTT	CASSLYRGGNEKLFF	.	TRBV5-6	TRBD1	TRBJ1-4
TGTGCCAGCAGTTCTCACAGGGGTGGGACTGAAGCTTTCTTT	CASSSHRGGTEAFF	.	TRBV27	TRBD1	TRBJ1-1
TGCGCCAGCAGTGAGGGGACAGGGGGGAATGAGCAGTTCTTC	CASSEGTGGNEQFF	.	TRBV10-2	TRBD1	TRBJ2-1
TGTGCCAGTAAGCAGGGGGTTGCGAGGAACACTGAAGCTTTCTTT	CASKQGVARNTEAFF	.	TRBV19	TRBD1	TRBJ1-1
TGTGCCAGCAGCCCTCGACTAGCGGGACGCTACGAGCAGTACTTC	CASSPRLAGRYEQYF	once	TRBV14	TRBD2	TRBJ2-7
TGTGCCAGCAATCTCTCAGGGGGAAGCCTCTACGAGCAGTACTTC	CASNLSGGSLYEQYF	few	TRBV7-2	TRBD1	TRBJ2-7
TGTGCCAGCAGAAGGACAGGGAGGGGTTACGAGCAGTACTTC	CASRRTGRGYEQYF	.	TRBV6-5	.	TRBJ2-7
TGTGCCACCAGCAGAGGAGGGGGCGGCTACACCTTC	CATSRGGGGYTF	.	TRBV15	TRBD1	TRBJ1-2
TGCGCCAGCAGCCAAGACGGAGGGGGCCGGTGGGGCTACACCTTC	CASSQDGGGRWGYTF	.	TRBV4-1	TRBD1	TRBJ1-2
TGTGCCAGCTCCCCCGGTTCTACAGATACGCAGTATTTT	CASSPGSTDTQYF	.	TRBV18	.	TRBJ2-3
TGTGCCAGCTCACCCGACTTTAACAGGGGCCGGGGCGAGCAGTACTTC	CASSPDFNRGRGEQYF	.	TRBV18	TRBD1	TRBJ2-7
TGTGCCAGCAGCTTATACAGGGGGCGAATGAACACTGAAGCTTTCTTT	CASSLYRGRMNTEAFF	few	TRBV5-4	TRBD1	TRBJ1-1
TGTGCCAGTACAGGGGGCCCTTACTATGGCTACACCTTC	CASTGGPYYGYTF	.	TRBV19	TRBD1	TRBJ1-2
TGTGCCAGCAGCATACAGGGCCTGGGCGGTGAAGCTTTCTTT	CASSIQGLGGEAFF	.	TRBV11-2	.	TRBJ1-1
TGTGCCAGCAGCCGCCGGGACAGGGGGCTGTTGGGGGCCAACGTCCTGACTTTC	CASSRRDRGLLGANVLTF	once	TRBV13	TRBD1	TRBJ2-6
TGTGCCAGCAGTTATGCCAGGGTTAAGGACGAGCAGTACTTC	CASSYARVKDEQYF	few	TRBV6-5	.	TRBJ2-7
TGTGCCAGTAGTATCCCCTTTCGACAGGTTAGCAATCAGCCCCAGCATTTT	CASSIPFRQVSNQPQHF	.	TRBV19	.	TRBJ1-5
TGTGCCAGTAGACCGGACAGGGCGTCTGAAAAACTGTTTTTT	CASRPDRASEKLFF	.	TRBV19	TRBD1	TRBJ1-4
TGTGCCAGCAGCTTGGAAGGGGTCTATGGCTACCCCTTC	CASSLEGVYGYPF	few	TRBV5-4	.	TRBJ1-2
TGTGCCAGCACCCGGTATGAGGCAGAGACCCAGTACTTC	CASTRYEAETQYF	.	TRBV7-7	.	TRBJ2-5
TGCGCCAGCAGCCGACTCAAGACGGCTAGCGGGGGCACATCCACAGATACGCAGTATTTT	CASSRLKTASGGTSTDTQYF	.	TRBV4-1	TRBD2	TRBJ2-3
TGTGCCAGCAGCCCAGTGATGGGCACAGATACGCAGTATTTT	CASSPVMGTDTQYF	.	TRBV7-8	.	TRBJ2-3
TGTGCCAGCAGCCTAAGCCGGGACATAGTCTCCTACGAGCAGTACTTC	CASSLSRDIVSYEQYF	few	TRBV7-9	.	TRBJ2-7
TGTGCCTGGTTGCCTCCCGACATCCTCGCCGGTGAAAAACTGTTTTTT	CAWLPPDILAGEKLFF	.	TRBV30	.	TRBJ1-4
TGTGCCAGCAGTTCCACCCCCGGGGGGGACGGTAAGACTAACTATGGCTACACCTTC	CASSSTPGGDGKTNYGYTF	few	TRBV27	.	TRBJ1-2
TGCGCCAGCAGCCCCAGGACTAGCGGGAGTGGTGAGCAGTTCTTC	CASSPRTSGSGEQFF	once	TRBV5-1	TRBD2	TRBJ2-1
TGTGCCATCAAAGCGGGGGGGCGCGCAGATACGCAGTATTTT	CAIKAGGRADTQYF	.	TRBV10-3	TRBD2	TRBJ2-3
TGTGCCTGGAGTTCTGTGGGAGGGCTCAAGGGCTACGAGCAGTACTTC	CAWSSVGGLKGYEQYF	.	TRBV30	TRBD2	TRBJ2-7
TGTGCCACCAAAGGGGGGACAGGGGCCGCCGAGCAGTACTTC	CATKGGTGAAEQYF	.	TRBV15	TRBD1	TRBJ2-7
TGTGCCAGTAGTCCGACAGGCGGCAATCAGCCCCAGCATTTT	CASSPTGGNQPQHF	.	TRBV19	.	TRBJ1-5
TGTGCCACCAGCCCCGGGACAGGGGGTTACGAGCAGTACTTC	CATSPGTGGYEQYF	.	TRBV15	TRBD1	TRBJ2-7
TGTGCCAGCAGTTTAGGTTGGCAGGGGGCTTCCGAGCAGTACTTC	CASSLGWQGASEQYF	.	TRBV27	TRBD1	TRBJ2-7
TGTGCCAGCAGCTCGGGGTCGGGGGTTGAGCAGTTCTTC	CASSSGSGVEQFF	.	TRBV7-2	.	TRBJ2-1
TGTGCCAGCTCGAGGGACAATGAGCAGTTCTTC	CASSRDNEQFF	.	TRBV2	.	TRBJ2-1
TGTGCCAGCAGCCCTGACGACTTTCGGACCTACGAGCAGTACTTC	CASSPDDFRTYEQYF	.	TRBV7-9	.	TRBJ2-7
TGTGCCAGCAGGATCGGGACAGGGCGTGGCTACACCTTC	CASRIGTGRGYTF	.	TRBV2	TRBD1	TRBJ1-2
TGCGCCAGCAGCCAAGATAGGACTAGAGTATCGAACAATGAGCAGTTCTTC	CASSQDRTRVSNNEQFF	.	TRBV4-3	TRBD2	TRBJ2-1
TGTGCCAGCAGCTTAGGCCTAGCGGGAGTCCCCGGGGAGCTGTTTTTT	CASSLGLAGVPGELFF	.	TRBV7-6	TRBD2	TRBJ2-2
TGTGCCAGCAGCTTTACACAGGGGAATGGGGCCAACGTCCTGACTTTC	CASSFTQGNGANVLTF	.	TRBV7-9	TRBD1	TRBJ2-6
TGTGCCAGCAGGTGGGGCAGGTCCCTCACTGAAGCTTTCTTT	CASRWGRSLTEAFF	few	TRBV6-1	.	TRBJ1-1
TGTGCCAGCAAGGAGCAACTCACTAGCACAGATACGCAGTATTTT	CASKEQLTSTDTQYF	.	TRBV6-5	.	TRBJ2-3
TGTGCCAGTAGCCCAAGGCGGGGAGCTAACTATGGCTACACCTTC	CASSPRRGANYGYTF	.	TRBV19	.	TRBJ1-2
TGTTCCAGCAGCCGAGACAGCTACGAGCAGTACTTC	CSSSRDSYEQYF	.	TRBV7-9	.	TRBJ2-7
TGTGCCAGCAGTTTACCCGGGGAGCGGAGCGCTTTCTTT	CASSLPGERSAFF	few	TRBV28	.	TRBJ1-1
TGTGCCAGCAGCCAAGATTGGGCCAGTTCCTACGAGCAGTACTTC	CASSQDWASSYEQYF	.	TRBV4-2	.	TRBJ2-7
TGTGCCAGCAGCGTTGGACAGGGGGCGGCATACAATGAGCAGTTCTTC	CASSVGQGAAYNEQFF	.	TRBV7-3	TRBD1	TRBJ2-1
TGTGCCAGCAGTCGTTCGGACAGAAGAGAGACCCAGTACTTC	CASSRSDRRETQYF	.	TRBV28	.	TRBJ2-5
TGCGCCAGCAGCTTCAACAGGTACGAGCAGTACTTC	CASSFNRYEQYF	few	TRBV5-1	.	TRBJ2-7
TGTGCCAGCAGTCGGGACAACTCCTACGAGCAGTACTTC	CASSRDNSYEQYF	few	TRBV6-1	.	TRBJ2-7
TGTGCCAGCACTATTACCACAGGGTTGAGAATGAACACCGGGGAGCTGTTTTTT	CASTITTGLRMNTGELFF	few	TRBV27	.	TRBJ2-2
TGTGCCAGCAGCTTTAGCGGGGGCAAACAAGAGACCCAGTACTTC	CASSFSGGKQETQYF	few	TRBV7-9	TRBD2	TRBJ2-5
TGCGCCAGCAGCTTAGACACCGGGAGAAATGAAAAACTGTTTTTT	CASSLDTGRNEKLFF	.	TRBV5-1	.	TRBJ1-4
TGTGCCAGCAGTTCACAGCGGGAGACCATCTACGAGCAGTACTTC	CASSSQRETIYEQYF	.	TRBV6-5	TRBD2	TRBJ2-7
TGTGCCAGCAGTAGAGGGGGCAGCGGCGAGCAGTACTTC	CASSRGGSGEQYF	.	TRBV2	TRBD1	TRBJ2-7
TGTGCCAGCAGCTTAAGTACTCACCGCACTGAAGCTTTCTTT	CASSLSTHRTEAFF	.	TRBV7-9	.	TRBJ1-1
TGTGCCAGCTCACCGCTCGGGACACCCGAGGAAAAACTGTTTTTT	CASSPLGTPEEKLFF	once	TRBV18	.	TRBJ1-4